The source of this T cell receptor (beta chain) is a study of T cell responses to AZD1222 COVID-19 vaccine. Germline assignment: CDR1 MNHEY and CDR2 SMNVEV (reference sequence). The CDR3 totals 16 residues. V dropped 4 bases and J dropped 1; count of bases not matched to a gene: 10. A word on this clone: Its antigen is unknown.

The data were produced by immunoSEQ multiplex PCR, yet TCRdb's version contains in-frame clones alone and is incomplete. The sample yields more than 110,000 clones, around 93% seen once. General study findings and limits: After two AZD1222 doses, spike-specific TCR breadth and depth rose versus day 0. Clonal diversity may have been underestimated in mostly white British donors. The repertoires were collected only after the peak T cell response. CD4 TCRs covered the whole spike, strongest at regions 160-218 and 743-854.

The chain is built from TRBV27 and TRBJ2-7, with TRBD2 matching 7 bases. The sequencing here drew on peripheral blood, taken 28 days after the second AZD1222 dose. The receptor comes from an adult who received the AZD1222 COVID-19 vaccine. CDR3 bases: TGTGCCAGCAGTTCCCGCCCGGGGGGTTTATCCTACGAGCAGTACTTC. Protein product: CASSSRPGGLSYEQYF.